The 30 T cell receptor beta chains below come from one sample, sequenced in a study of cytomegalovirus exposure and HLA in healthy donors. PCR was performed using 60 Vbeta and 13 Jbeta primers. Here immunoSEQ multiplex PCR was the method, and the copy in TCRdb shows in-frame clones only, minus some. Of around 190,000 clones listed, around 81% are singletons. Sequencing input: PBMCs. Receptors originate from a man in his late teens or twenties in good health and CMV-seronegative.

The chain couples TRBV6-5 to TRBJ2-7; TRBD2 matches 8 bases. V trimming: 0 bases; J trimming: 3 bases; junction bases outside the gene matches: 7. The CDR3 is 16 amino acids. Germline V gene data show CDR1 as MNHEY and CDR2 as SVGAGI. For the CDR3, the DNA is TGTGCCAGCAGTTACTCTTCGAGCGGGGGACACTACGAGCAGTACTTC. This codes for CASSYSSSGGHYEQYF.

The chain has TRBV5-4 and TRBJ2-1; 10 positions match TRBD2. Germline loops: CDR1 SGHNT, CDR2 YYREEE (reference sequence). Trimming cost V 2 bases and J 9 bases; bases outside gene matches: 8. This CDR3 spans 15 amino acids. CDR3 in amino acids: CASSLGSGGAGEQFF. Written as DNA, the CDR3 is TGTGCCAGCAGCTTAGGCAGCGGGGGGGCCGGTGAGCAGTTCTTC. Using reference TRBV5-4 and TRBJ2-1 for the parts outside the CDR3, the full variable domain is ETGVTQSPTHLIKTRGQQVTLRCSSQSGHNTVSWYQQALGQGPQFIFQYYREEENGRGNFPPRFSGLQFPNYSSELNVNALELDDSALYLCASSLGSGGAGEQFFGPGTRLTVL.

CDR3 region: CASSARGSDEQFF. CDR3 DNA: TGTGCCAGCAGCGCTCGGGGGTCTGATGAGCAGTTCTTC. The rearrangement joins TRBV7-3 to TRBJ2-1; D might be TRBD2 (6 bases). CDR1 SGHTA and CDR2 FQGTGA come from the germline V gene. The CDR3 is 13 amino acids. Trimming shortened V by 5 bases and J by 8 bases, and 13 bases separated the two germline ends. The full variable domain, rest sourced from reference TRBV7-3 and TRBJ2-1, is GAGVSQTPSNKVTEKGKYVELRCDPISGHTALYWYRQSLGQGPEFLIYFQGTGAADDSGLPNDRFFAVRPEGSVSTLKIQRTERGDSAVYLCASSARGSDEQFFGPGTRLTVL.

This clone was observed once. The J gene is TRBJ2-7, the V gene TRBV7-3, with TRBD2 identical over 8 bases. V shed 2 bases, J shed 4 bases, and the junction held 7 bases outside the gene matches. CDR1 SGHTA and CDR2 FQGTGA come from the germline V gene. This CDR3 has 15 amino acids. The CDR3 bases are TGTGCCAGCAGCTTAGGGGTAGCGGGAAGATACGAGCAGTACTTC. Translation gives CASSLGVAGRYEQYF.

The chain is built from TRBV19 and TRBJ1-3, with a tentative D call TRBD1 (6 bases). The CDR3 is made up of 13 amino acids. Trimming took off 8 bases at V and 2 bases at J, with 10 bases between the two ends. Germline lookup yields CDR1 LNHDA and CDR2 SQIVND (reference sequence). CDR3 sequence reads: CASVGGPGNTIYF. In nucleotides, the CDR3 is TGTGCCAGTGTCGGGGGGCCTGGAAACACCATATATTTT.

The chain links TRBV7-2 to TRBJ1-2, with unresolved D. CDR1 and CDR2 from the germline V gene are SGHTA and FQGNSA. The CDR3 is 14 residues long. Trimming shortened V by 1 base and J by 6 bases, and 12 bases separated the two germline ends. CDR3 residues: CASSLGHGSDGYTF. Written as DNA, the CDR3 is TGTGCCAGCAGCTTAGGTCATGGTTCGGATGGCTACACCTTC.

The chain employs TRBV6-5 and TRBJ2-5; D is possibly TRBD2 (6 bases). V was shortened by 6 bases and J by 2 bases, with 16 bases between the two germline ends. In germline, CDR1 is MNHEY, CDR2 SVGAGI. This CDR3 has 15 amino acids. CDR3 DNA sequence: TGTGCCAGCAGGATGACTAGGAAAGCTCAAGAGACCCAGTACTTC. Its translation is CASRMTRKAQETQYF.

This chain links TRBV27 with TRBJ1-4; weak D call: TRBD1 (5 bases). Germline assignment: CDR1 MNHEY and CDR2 SMNVEV (reference sequence). Trimming shortened V by 6 bases and J by 2 bases, and 19 bases separated the two germline ends. The length of the CDR3 is 17 residues. The CDR3 bases are TGTGCCAGCAGCCGTGGGGCCCCTCGTCGGACTAATGAAAAACTGTTTTTT. Translation: CASSRGAPRRTNEKLFF.

The CDR3 spells CASRMTGISPPYGYTF. The CDR3 bases are TGTGCCAGCAGGATGACAGGGATATCACCCCCCTATGGCTACACCTTC. The rearrangement links TRBV28 to TRBJ1-2; 7 nucleotides match TRBD1. CDR1 and CDR2 from the germline V gene are MDHEN and SYDVKM. With V trimmed by 6 bases and J by 4 bases, 14 bases remained unmatched. The CDR3 contains 16 residues.

This chain joins TRBV7-8 and TRBJ2-7; D remains unclear. Trimming took off 5 bases at V and 0 bases at J, with 2 bases between the two ends. CDR3 length equals 11 residues. Germline CDR1 reads SGHVS; CDR2 reads FQNEAQ. CDR3 protein: CASSRSYEQYF. The CDR3 nucleotides are TGTGCCAGCAGCCGCTCCTACGAGCAGTACTTC.

The chain has TRBV28 and TRBJ1-4, with a weak D call TRBD1 (6 bases). The CDR3 runs 14 residues. Germline assignment: CDR1 MDHEN and CDR2 SYDVKM. Trimming took 6 bases from V and 4 from J, leaving 12 bases between them. CDR3 sequence: CASSPQGNNEKLFF. The CDR3 nucleotides read TGTGCCAGCAGCCCACAGGGAAATAATGAAAAACTGTTTTTT.

The gene calls are TRBV11-2 and TRBJ2-5; 9 nucleotides align to TRBD1. Germline CDR1 SGHAT, CDR2 FQNNGV. V lost 5 bases and J lost 4; bases outside the gene matches: 5. The CDR3 loop spans 14 amino acids. The CDR3 nucleotides are TGTGCCAGCAGCCCGGACAGGGGTAGAGAGACCCAGTACTTC. It yields the protein CASSPDRGRETQYF.

This chain connects TRBV19 to TRBJ2-2, with D perhaps TRBD2 (5 bases). From germline, CDR1 is LNHDA and CDR2 SQIVND (reference sequence). Trimming removed 3 bases at V and 13 bases at J, with 18 bases between. The CDR3 covers 14 residues. The CDR3 loop is CASSMLAFNGMLFF. The DNA for the CDR3 is TGTGCCAGTAGTATGTTAGCGTTTAACGGGATGCTGTTTTTT.

The gene calls are TRBV10-3 and TRBJ1-5; possibly TRBD1 for D (5 bases). The V gene lost 8 bases and the J gene lost 3 bases, with 8 bases spanning the gap. The CDR3 spans 12 residues. Germline V gene data show CDR1 as ENHRY and CDR2 as SYGVKD. The CDR3 sequence is CAIGRDNQPQHF. For the CDR3, the DNA is TGTGCCATCGGCAGGGACAATCAGCCCCAGCATTTT.

This clone was seen only once. This sequence joins TRBV6-5 and TRBJ2-5; possible D gene TRBD2, 6 bases. V lost 0 bases to trimming and J lost 9 bases, with 20 bases between them. The germline V gene has CDR1 MNHEY and CDR2 SVGAGI. This CDR3 has 16 amino acids. The CDR3 coding sequence is TGTGCCAGCAGTTACTCTATTGGCGGGGCAGTATTGGCCCAGTACTTC. Its translation: CASSYSIGGAVLAQYF.

V usage is TRBV2 and J usage is TRBJ1-6; 12 bases are shared with TRBD1. The V gene end was trimmed by 7 bases and the J gene end by 9 bases; junction bases not matched to a gene: 4. This CDR3 region has 14 residues. Germline V gene lookup returns CDR1 SNHLY and CDR2 FYNNEI. The CDR3 spells CASTWDRGPSPLHF. CDR3 DNA: TGTGCCAGCACCTGGGACAGGGGGCCTTCACCCCTCCACTTT. The whole variable domain, remainder taken from reference TRBV2 and TRBJ1-6, is EPEVTQTPSHQVTQMGQEVILRCVPISNHLYFYWYRQILGQKVEFLVSFYNNEISEKSEIFDDQFSVERPDGSNFTLKIRSTKLEDSAMYFCASTWDRGPSPLHFGNGTRLTVT.

The rearrangement joins TRBV5-8 to TRBJ2-7; 7 nucleotides match TRBD2. There are 14 residues in the CDR3. CDR1 is SGHTS and CDR2 is YDEGEE in the germline V gene. V lost 6 bases and J lost 2; bases outside the gene matches: 8. The CDR3 DNA follows: TGTGCCAGCAACCTGGCTAGCGGAACCTACGAGCAGTACTTC. Its protein is CASNLASGTYEQYF.

The chain recombines TRBV29-1 with TRBJ2-2; D is unresolved. V was cut by 4 bases and J by 6 bases, with 9 bases left in between. The CDR3 runs 12 residues. Germline assignment: CDR1 SQVTM and CDR2 ANQGSEA. The CDR3 spells CSVVVSAGELFF. The CDR3 coding sequence is TGCAGCGTTGTTGTCTCGGCCGGGGAGCTGTTTTTT.

The V call is TRBV7-9, the J call TRBJ2-2, with TRBD1 matching 8 bases. Germline trimming cut 5 bases from V and 1 base from J; bases unmatched to any gene: 3. Germline loops: CDR1 SEHNR, CDR2 FQNEAQ (reference sequence). This CDR3 has 15 amino acids. CDR3: CASSGQGWNTGELFF. In nucleotides, the CDR3 is TGTGCCAGCAGCGGACAGGGTTGGAACACCGGGGAGCTGTTTTTT.

This clone appeared a few times. This chain connects TRBV4-3 to TRBJ2-1; D is perhaps TRBD1 (5 bases). V was pared by 1 base and J by 8 bases, with 12 bases between. Germline CDR1 is LGHNA and CDR2 is YSLEER. The CDR3 length is 14 residues. CDR3 residues: CASSQGLGVDEQFF. The CDR3 DNA reads TGCGCCAGCAGCCAAGGCTTAGGGGTGGATGAGCAGTTCTTC.

The V gene is TRBV14, the J gene TRBJ2-2, with D possibly TRBD1 on 5 matching bases. Germline loops: CDR1 SGHDN, CDR2 FVKESK. The CDR3 length is 16 residues. V was trimmed by 0 bases and J by 8 bases, leaving 16 bases between them. The CDR3 nucleotides read TGTGCCAGCAGCCAAGACCGGACACTCCTTACGGGGGAGCTGTTTTTT. Encoded protein: CASSQDRTLLTGELFF.

The gene calls are TRBV7-9 and TRBJ1-4, with TRBD1 as a possible D gene (6 bases). The CDR3 totals 15 residues. Germline values: CDR1 SEHNR, CDR2 FQNEAQ (reference sequence). V lost 5 bases to trimming and J lost 4 bases, with 14 bases between them. The CDR3 DNA reads as TGTGCCAGCAGCCCGCAGACAGGTTTTAATGAAAAACTGTTTTTT. Encoded protein: CASSPQTGFNEKLFF.

The J gene is TRBJ2-7, the V gene TRBV13; possibly TRBD2 for D (6 bases). The germline V and J ends were trimmed by 1 base and 0 bases, with 10 bases remaining between them. The germline CDR1 and CDR2 sequences are PRHDT and FYEKMQ (reference sequence). The CDR3 extends over 15 amino acids. CDR3 in amino acids: CASSLVGGNSYEQYF. The CDR3 DNA reads TGTGCCAGCAGCTTAGTCGGGGGAAACTCCTACGAGCAGTACTTC.

The V call is TRBV18, the J call TRBJ2-3; 10 positions match TRBD2. The CDR3 sequence is 14 residues long. Trimming cost V 6 bases and J 6 bases; bases outside gene matches: 6. CDR1 is KGHSH and CDR2 is LQKENI in the germline V gene. As DNA, the CDR3 is TGTGCCAGCTCGGGTCAGACTAGCGGGGATACGCAGTATTTT. Encoded protein: CASSGQTSGDTQYF.

This clone has more than one count but fewer than ten. The chain employs TRBV13 and TRBJ2-5; 10 nucleotides match TRBD1. The junction had 7 bases not matched to a gene; V was cut back by 5 bases and J by 4 bases. The CDR3 contains 15 residues. Germline V CDR1 and CDR2: PRHDT, FYEKMQ (reference sequence). The CDR3 DNA reads TGTGCCAGCAGCCCACCCAGGACAGGGGGAGAGACCCAGTACTTC. It is translated as CASSPPRTGGETQYF. The variable domain in full, completed from reference TRBV13 and TRBJ2-5, reads AAGVIQSPRHLIKEKRETATLKCYPIPRHDTVYWYQQGPGQDPQFLISFYEKMQSDKGSIPDRFSAQQFSDYHSELNMSSLELGDSALYFCASSPPRTGGETQYFGPGTRLLVL.

The gene calls are TRBV4-3 and TRBJ2-6; D is possibly TRBD2 (5 bases). The CDR3 spans 17 residues. The germline V gene has CDR1 LGHNA and CDR2 YSLEER. The V gene lost 0 bases and the J gene lost 0 bases, with 9 bases spanning the gap. The DNA for the CDR3 is TGCGCCAGCAGCCAAGATGGAGACTACTCTGGGGCCAACGTCCTGACTTTC. Protein sequence: CASSQDGDYSGANVLTF.

V gene TRBV5-4 combines with J gene TRBJ2-7, with 12 bases aligning to TRBD2. V lost 4 bases and J lost 2; bases outside the gene matches: 13. CDR1 is SGHNT and CDR2 is YYREEE in the germline V gene (reference sequence). The CDR3 runs to 18 residues. The CDR3 spells CASSRRLAGGRATYEQYF. In DNA form, the CDR3 reads TGTGCCAGCAGCCGAAGGCTAGCGGGAGGGCGTGCCACCTACGAGCAGTACTTC.

This clone was detected a few times. The V and J genes are TRBV4-1 and TRBJ2-3; perhaps TRBD2 as D (6 bases). From germline, CDR1 is MGHRA and CDR2 YSYEKL. Trimming took 1 base from V and 0 from J, leaving 11 bases between them. The CDR3 sequence is 16 residues long. CDR3 coding DNA: TGCGCCAGCAGCCAAGTACACGGGGGAAGCACAGATACGCAGTATTTT. Translation: CASSQVHGGSTDTQYF.

The chain combines TRBV19 with TRBJ2-5; D is unresolved. The CDR3 runs 14 residues. V was cut by 4 bases and J by 2 bases, with 11 bases left in between. The V gene's germline CDR1 is LNHDA and CDR2 SQIVND (reference sequence). The CDR3 DNA follows: TGTGCCAGTAGTACCTCTAGTATTCAAGAGACCCAGTACTTC. This sequence encodes CASSTSSIQETQYF.

There are a few counts of this clone. The chain combines TRBV9 with TRBJ2-7; D may be TRBD1 (5 bases). The CDR3 runs 15 residues. Trimming shortened V by 0 bases and J by 3 bases, and 13 bases separated the two germline ends. CDR1 SGDLS and CDR2 YYNGEE come from the germline V gene. The CDR3: CASSVGQGLRYEQYF. The CDR3 nucleotides read TGTGCCAGCAGCGTAGGGCAGGGTTTGCGCTACGAGCAGTACTTC.